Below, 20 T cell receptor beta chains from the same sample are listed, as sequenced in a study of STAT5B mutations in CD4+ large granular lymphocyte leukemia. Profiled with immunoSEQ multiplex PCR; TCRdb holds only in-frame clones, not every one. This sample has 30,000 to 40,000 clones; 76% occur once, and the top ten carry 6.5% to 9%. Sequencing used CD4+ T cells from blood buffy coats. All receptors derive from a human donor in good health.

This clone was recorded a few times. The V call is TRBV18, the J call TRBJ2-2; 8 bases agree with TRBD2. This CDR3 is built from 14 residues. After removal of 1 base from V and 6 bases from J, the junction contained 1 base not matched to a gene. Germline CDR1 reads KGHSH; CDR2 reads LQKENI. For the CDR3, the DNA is TGTGCCAGCTCACCACAGCGGGAGTCCGGGGAGCTGTTTTTT. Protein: CASSPQRESGELFF.

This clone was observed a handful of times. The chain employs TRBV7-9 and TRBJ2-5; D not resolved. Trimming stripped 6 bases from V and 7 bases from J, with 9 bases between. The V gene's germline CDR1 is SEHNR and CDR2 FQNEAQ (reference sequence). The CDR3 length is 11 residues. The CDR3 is CASSFGWTQYF. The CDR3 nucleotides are TGTGCCAGCAGTTTTGGGTGGACCCAGTACTTC.

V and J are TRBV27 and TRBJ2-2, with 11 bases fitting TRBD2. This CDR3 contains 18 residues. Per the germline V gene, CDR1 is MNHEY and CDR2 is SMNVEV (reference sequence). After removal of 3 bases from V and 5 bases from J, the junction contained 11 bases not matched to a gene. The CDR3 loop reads CASSFGLSGRAGTGELFF. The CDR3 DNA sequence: TGTGCCAGCAGTTTTGGACTTAGCGGGAGGGCCGGAACCGGGGAGCTGTTTTTT.

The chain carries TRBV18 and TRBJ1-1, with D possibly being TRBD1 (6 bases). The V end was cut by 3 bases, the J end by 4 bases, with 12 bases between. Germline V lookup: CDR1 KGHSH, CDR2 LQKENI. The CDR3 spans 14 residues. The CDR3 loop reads CASSPLQGFTEAFF. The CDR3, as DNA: TGTGCCAGCTCACCTCTGCAGGGGTTCACTGAAGCTTTCTTT.

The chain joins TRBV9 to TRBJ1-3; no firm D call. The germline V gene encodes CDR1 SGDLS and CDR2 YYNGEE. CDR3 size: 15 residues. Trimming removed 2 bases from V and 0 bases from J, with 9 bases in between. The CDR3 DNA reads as TGTGCCAGCAGCGTGGGATCCTCCTCTGGAAACACCATATATTTT. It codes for CASSVGSSSGNTIYF.

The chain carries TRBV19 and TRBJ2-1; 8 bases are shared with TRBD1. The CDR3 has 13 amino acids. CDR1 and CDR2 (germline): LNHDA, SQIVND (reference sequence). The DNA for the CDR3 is TGTGTAAATCTCGGGACAGGTCCCAATGAGCAGTTCTTC. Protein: CVNLGTGPNEQFF. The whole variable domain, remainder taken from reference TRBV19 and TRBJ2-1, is DGGITQSPKYLFRKEGQNVTLSCEQNLNHDAMYWYRQDPGQGLRLIYYSQIVNDFQKGDIAEGYSVSREKKESFPLTVTSAQKNPTAFYLCVNLGTGPNEQFFGPGTRLTVL.

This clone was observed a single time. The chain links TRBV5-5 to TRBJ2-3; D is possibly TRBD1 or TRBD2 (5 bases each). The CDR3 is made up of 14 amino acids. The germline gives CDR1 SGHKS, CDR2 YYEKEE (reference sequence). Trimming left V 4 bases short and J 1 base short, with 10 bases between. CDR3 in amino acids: CASSQGRGTDTQYF. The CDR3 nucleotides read TGTGCCAGCAGCCAGGGACGGGGCACAGATACGCAGTATTTT.

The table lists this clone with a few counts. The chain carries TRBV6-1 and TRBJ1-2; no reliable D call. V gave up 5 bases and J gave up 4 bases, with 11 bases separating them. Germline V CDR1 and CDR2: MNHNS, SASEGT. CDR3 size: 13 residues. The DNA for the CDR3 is TGTGCCAGCAGTCCGGAGGGATCCTATGGCTACACCTTC. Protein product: CASSPEGSYGYTF.

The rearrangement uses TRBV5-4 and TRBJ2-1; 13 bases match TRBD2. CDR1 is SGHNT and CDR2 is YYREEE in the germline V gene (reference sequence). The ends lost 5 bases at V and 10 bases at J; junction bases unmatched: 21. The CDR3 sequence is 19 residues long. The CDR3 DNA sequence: TGTGCCAGCAGTCAGAGGAGGCAAATGACTAGCGGGGGGCCTTCCGAGCAGTTCTTC. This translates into CASSQRRQMTSGGPSEQFF.

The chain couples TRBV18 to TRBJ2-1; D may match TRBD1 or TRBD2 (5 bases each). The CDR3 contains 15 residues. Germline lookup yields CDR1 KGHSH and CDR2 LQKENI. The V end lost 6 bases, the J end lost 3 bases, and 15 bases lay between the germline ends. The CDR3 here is CASSQGVTSYNEQFF. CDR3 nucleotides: TGTGCCAGCTCTCAAGGGGTAACTAGCTACAATGAGCAGTTCTTC.

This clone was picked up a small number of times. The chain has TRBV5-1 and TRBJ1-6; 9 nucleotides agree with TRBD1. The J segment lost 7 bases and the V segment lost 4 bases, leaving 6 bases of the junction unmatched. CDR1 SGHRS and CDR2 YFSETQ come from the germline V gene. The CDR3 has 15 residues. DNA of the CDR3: TGCGCCAGCAGCAAAGGGACAGGGAACAATTCACCCCTCCACTTT. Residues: CASSKGTGNNSPLHF. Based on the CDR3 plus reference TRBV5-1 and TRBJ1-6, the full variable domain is KAGVTQTPRYLIKTRGQQVTLSCSPISGHRSVSWYQQTPGQGLQFLFEYFSETQRNKGNFPGRFSGRQFSNSRSEMNVSTLELGDSALYLCASSKGTGNNSPLHFGNGTRLTVT.

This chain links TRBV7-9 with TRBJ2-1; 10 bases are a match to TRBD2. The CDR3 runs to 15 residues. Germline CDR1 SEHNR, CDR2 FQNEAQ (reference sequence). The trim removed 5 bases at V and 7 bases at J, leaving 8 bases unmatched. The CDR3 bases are TGTGCCAGCAGCCCCACGCCTAGCGGGGGAAATGAGCAGTTCTTC. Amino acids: CASSPTPSGGNEQFF.

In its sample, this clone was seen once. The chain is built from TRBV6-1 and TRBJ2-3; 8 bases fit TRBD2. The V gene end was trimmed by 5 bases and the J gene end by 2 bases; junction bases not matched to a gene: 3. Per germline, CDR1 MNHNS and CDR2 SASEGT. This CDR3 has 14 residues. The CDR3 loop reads CASSSGSYTDTQYF. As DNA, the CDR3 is TGTGCCAGCAGTAGCGGGAGTTACACAGATACGCAGTATTTT.

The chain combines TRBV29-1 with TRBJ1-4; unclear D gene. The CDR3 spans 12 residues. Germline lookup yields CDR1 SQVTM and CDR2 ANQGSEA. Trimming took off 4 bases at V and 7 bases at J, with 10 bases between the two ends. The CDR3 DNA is TGCAGCGTTGCGGGGATCGGTGAAAAACTGTTTTTT. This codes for CSVAGIGEKLFF.

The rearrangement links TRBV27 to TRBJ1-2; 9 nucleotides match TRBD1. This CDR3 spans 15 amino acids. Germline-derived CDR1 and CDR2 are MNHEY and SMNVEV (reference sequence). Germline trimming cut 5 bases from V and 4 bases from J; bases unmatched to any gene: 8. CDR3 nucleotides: TGTGCCAGCAGTGCCTTGGGACAGGGTCCCTATGGCTACACCTTC. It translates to CASSALGQGPYGYTF.

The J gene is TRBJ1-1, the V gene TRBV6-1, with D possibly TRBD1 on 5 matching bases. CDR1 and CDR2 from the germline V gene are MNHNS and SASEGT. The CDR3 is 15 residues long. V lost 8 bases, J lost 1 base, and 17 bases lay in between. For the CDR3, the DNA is TGTGCCAGCCGGGATTTACAGGAGAAGAACACTGAAGCTTTCTTT. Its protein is CASRDLQEKNTEAFF.

In nucleotides, the CDR3 is TGTGCCAGCACCGGACTAGGGAATGAGCAGTTCTTC. This translates into CASTGLGNEQFF. This chain uses TRBV6-6 with TRBJ2-1; 7 bases match TRBD2. In germline, CDR1 is MNHNY, CDR2 SVGAGI (reference sequence). The length of the CDR3 is 12 residues. The V segment lost 7 bases and the J segment 7 bases; nucleotides outside the gene matches: 4.

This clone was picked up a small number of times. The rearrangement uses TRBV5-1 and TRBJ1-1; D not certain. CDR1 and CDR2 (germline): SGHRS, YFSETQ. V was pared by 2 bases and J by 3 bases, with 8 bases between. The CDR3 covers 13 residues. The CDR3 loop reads CASSFGGDTEAFF. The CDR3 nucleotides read TGCGCCAGCAGCTTCGGCGGAGACACTGAAGCTTTCTTT.

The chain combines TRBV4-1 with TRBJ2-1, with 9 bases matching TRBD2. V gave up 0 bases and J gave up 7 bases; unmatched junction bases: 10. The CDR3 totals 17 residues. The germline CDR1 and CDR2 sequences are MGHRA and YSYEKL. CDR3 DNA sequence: TGCGCCAGCAGCCAAGATAGAGGTAGCGGGAGTAATAATGAGCAGTTCTTC. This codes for CASSQDRGSGSNNEQFF.

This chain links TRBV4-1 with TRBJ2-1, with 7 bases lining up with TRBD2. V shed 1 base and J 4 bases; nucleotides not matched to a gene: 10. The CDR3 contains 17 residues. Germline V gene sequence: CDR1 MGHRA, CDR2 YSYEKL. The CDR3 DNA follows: TGCGCCAGCAGCCAAGTAGGGGCTAGCGGTAAATACAATGAGCAGTTCTTC. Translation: CASSQVGASGKYNEQFF.